What follows are 24 T cell receptor beta chains derived from one specimen sequenced in a study of identical twins. TCRdb itself ran the 5' RACE reads through MiXCR, one entry per CDR3 protein. The table lists hundreds of thousands of distinct CDR3 sequences, around 12% of them singletons. These same data were also listed under a study on yellow fever vaccine responses in identical twins.

The sequencing sample was made of PBMCs. These receptors all stem from a woman between 18 and 30 years old in good health.

This chain joins TRBV9 and TRBJ2-1; TRBD2 aligns across 10 bases. Germline V gene lookup returns CDR1 SGDLS and CDR2 YYNGEE. Unmatched junction bases numbered 14, after V lost 0 bases and J lost 8 bases. The CDR3 spans 18 residues. CDR3 bases: TGTGCCAGCAGCGTAGGGGTCGGACTAGCGGAAATACGGGATGAGCAGTTCTTC. Translated: CASSVGVGLAEIRDEQFF.

This clonotype was counted a few times. The rearrangement links TRBV4-2 to TRBJ1-4, with D possibly TRBD1 on 5 matching bases. V lost 1 base and J 4 bases, leaving 13 bases between the germline ends. Germline V CDR1 and CDR2: LGHNA, YNFKEQ. The CDR3 runs 16 residues. CDR3: CASSQATGASNEKLFF. The CDR3 bases are TGTGCCAGCAGCCAAGCTACCGGGGCCAGTAATGAAAAACTGTTTTTT.

This chain uses TRBV10-3 with TRBJ2-2; 9 bases are shared with TRBD2. With 3 bases clipped from V and 4 bases from J, the junction kept 12 bases outside the gene matches. The CDR3 is 18 amino acids. Germline values: CDR1 ENHRY, CDR2 SYGVKD. CDR3 sequence: CAISDPLGGGAVTGELFF. The CDR3 DNA follows: TGTGCCATCAGTGATCCTCTTGGCGGGGGGGCGGTCACCGGGGAGCTGTTTTTT.

There are many counts of this clonotype. V is TRBV6-1 and J is TRBJ1-2; no definite D call. Trimming took off 5 bases at V and 5 bases at J, with 21 bases between the two ends. The germline V gene encodes CDR1 MNHNS and CDR2 SASEGT. The CDR3 length is 16 residues. CDR3 nucleotide sequence: TGTGCCAGCAGTACCAGGCTCGGGGAGGCGGGTTATGGCTACACCTTC. Translating gives CASSTRLGEAGYGYTF.

The rearrangement joins TRBV29-1 to TRBJ2-2; 13 bases fit TRBD2. The V segment lost 0 bases and the J segment 0 bases; nucleotides outside the gene matches: 4. The CDR3 runs to 18 residues. CDR1 SQVTM and CDR2 ANQGSEA come from the germline V gene. The CDR3 DNA follows: TGCAGCGTTGAAGACGGGACTAGCGGGGAACCGAACACCGGGGAGCTGTTTTTT. Translated, it gives CSVEDGTSGEPNTGELFF.

This clonotype was observed a handful of times. J is TRBJ2-5 and V is TRBV5-1; TRBD2 aligns across 14 bases. The CDR3 is made up of 16 amino acids. V shed 4 bases, J shed 6 bases, and the junction held 8 bases outside the gene matches. CDR1 is SGHRS, CDR2 YFSETQ, per germline. The CDR3: CASSTGTSGSLKTQYF. The CDR3 coding sequence is TGCGCCAGCAGCACAGGGACTAGCGGGAGCTTAAAGACCCAGTACTTC.

This chain connects TRBV20-1 to TRBJ2-1, with 10 bases lining up with TRBD2. Germline V gene sequence: CDR1 DFQATT, CDR2 SNEGSKA (reference sequence). V lost 3 bases, J lost 7 bases, and 6 bases stayed unmatched. This CDR3 region has 14 residues. CDR3 loop: CSASPSGSGNEQFF. DNA of the CDR3: TGCAGTGCTAGTCCTAGCGGGAGTGGAAATGAGCAGTTCTTC.

This clonotype has just a few counts. The chain recombines TRBV29-1 with TRBJ2-1, with D hard to call. Trimming pared 4 bases from V and 6 bases from J, leaving 7 bases between. Germline values: CDR1 SQVTM, CDR2 ANQGSEA. The CDR3 covers 11 residues. The CDR3 protein is CSVGPGNEQFF. CDR3 DNA: TGCAGCGTTGGCCCGGGCAATGAGCAGTTCTTC.

This clonotype was recorded a few times. The V gene is TRBV2, the J gene TRBJ2-5; tentatively, D is TRBD2 (7 bases). Germline V gives CDR1 SNHLY, CDR2 FYNNEI. Trimming removed 7 bases from V and 7 bases from J, with 22 bases in between. The CDR3 runs to 15 residues. CDR3 region: CASKGEGGPLGTQYF. The CDR3 region has the DNA TGTGCCAGCAAAGGAGAGGGGGGGCCCTTAGGGACCCAGTACTTC.

This clonotype has more than one count but fewer than ten. The rearrangement joins TRBV10-3 to TRBJ1-5; TRBD1 matches at 7 bases. The V segment lost 3 bases and the J segment 7 bases; nucleotides outside the gene matches: 6. The germline V gene has CDR1 ENHRY and CDR2 SYGVKD. The CDR3 runs to 14 residues. The CDR3 spells CAISDRQGEQPQHF. DNA for the CDR3: TGTGCCATCAGTGATCGACAGGGTGAGCAGCCCCAGCATTTT.

The chain employs TRBV6-1 and TRBJ1-6; D unclear. Germline V gene data show CDR1 as MNHNS and CDR2 as SASEGT. This CDR3 contains 15 residues. Trimming took 3 bases from V and 0 from J, leaving 6 bases between them. For the CDR3, the DNA is TGTGCCAGCAGTGAGCAGGCCTCCTATAATTCACCCCTCCACTTT. Its translation is CASSEQASYNSPLHF.

This chain links TRBV20-1 with TRBJ2-4, with TRBD1 identical over 12 bases. Germline CDR1 reads DFQATT; CDR2 reads SNEGSKA (reference sequence). Trimming took 4 bases from V and 7 from J; bases not matched to a gene: 8. This CDR3 spans 15 amino acids. Here the CDR3 DNA reads TGCAGTGCTACCCCGGGACAGGGGGCTCTTAACATTCAGTACTTC. Translated: CSATPGQGALNIQYF.

CDR3 nucleotide sequence: TGCAGTGCTAGAGACTTTACCCTCAGCTCCTACGAGCAGTACTTC. Its protein product is CSARDFTLSSYEQYF. This chain uses TRBV20-1 with TRBJ2-7; D is unclear. Germline loops: CDR1 DFQATT, CDR2 SNEGSKA (reference sequence). This CDR3 has 15 amino acids. V lost 0 bases and J 0 bases, leaving 12 bases between the germline ends.

This rearrangement joins TRBV6-1 to TRBJ1-5, with TRBD1 identical over 9 bases. V dropped 4 bases and J dropped 0; count of bases not matched to a gene: 10. From germline, CDR1 is MNHNS and CDR2 SASEGT. The CDR3 runs to 18 residues. The CDR3 region has the DNA TGTGCCAGCAGTGCGTGGGACAGGGCTGTTTATAGCAATCAGCCCCAGCATTTT. This encodes CASSAWDRAVYSNQPQHF.

In its sample, this clonotype was seen a few times. This chain uses TRBV5-1 with TRBJ2-5; 10 bases fit TRBD2. From germline, CDR1 is SGHRS and CDR2 YFSETQ. Losses at the gene ends were 0 bases for V and 2 bases for J; bases not matched to a gene: 4. The CDR3 is 16 amino acids. The CDR3 spells CASSLGRTSGQETQYF. For the CDR3, the DNA is TGCGCCAGCAGCTTGGGACGGACTAGCGGACAAGAGACCCAGTACTTC.

The chain is built from TRBV3-1 and TRBJ2-3; 7 bases match TRBD1. The CDR3 runs to 16 residues. CDR1 and CDR2 from the germline V gene are LGHDT and YNNKEL (reference sequence). V lost 1 base and J lost 3; bases outside the gene matches: 7. CDR3 residues: CASSQGGTVGTDTQYF. The DNA of the CDR3 is TGTGCCAGCAGCCAAGGGGGGACAGTTGGGACAGATACGCAGTATTTT.

The genes are TRBV7-2 and TRBJ2-7; D gene unclear. This CDR3 spans 12 amino acids. Germline V gene lookup returns CDR1 SGHTA and CDR2 FQGNSA. The ends were cut back, 8 bases at V and 1 base at J, with 9 bases in the middle. CDR3: CASAYQSYEQYF. As DNA, the CDR3 is TGTGCCAGCGCGTACCAGTCCTACGAGCAGTACTTC.

This clonotype showed up just a few times. This chain connects TRBV11-1 to TRBJ2-6; D ambiguous. CDR1 and CDR2 from the germline V gene are SGHAT and FQDESV (reference sequence). Trimming pared 4 bases from V and 0 bases from J, leaving 16 bases between. CDR3 length: 18 amino acids. In DNA, the CDR3 is TGTGCCAGCAGCTCATGGAAGATACCTAGCTCTGGGGCCAACGTCCTGACTTTC. Protein sequence: CASSSWKIPSSGANVLTF.

J is TRBJ2-6 and V is TRBV3-1; 9 bases fit TRBD1. The germline V gene encodes CDR1 LGHDT and CDR2 YNNKEL (reference sequence). J gave up 0 bases and V 8 bases, and 8 bases lay outside the gene matches. The CDR3 length is 17 residues. The CDR3 protein is CASATGTGNSGANVLTF. In DNA form, the CDR3 reads TGTGCCAGCGCGACCGGGACAGGGAACTCTGGGGCCAACGTCCTGACTTTC.

This clonotype was seen a few times. The chain uses TRBV5-6 and TRBJ2-5; 10 bases line up with TRBD2. The CDR3 contains 17 residues. Germline CDR1 is SGHDT and CDR2 is YYEEEE. After removal of 3 bases from V and 3 bases from J, the junction contained 11 bases not matched to a gene. The CDR3 DNA reads TGTGCCAGCAGCTGGCGGGCCCCAGCGGGGGGGAAAGAGACCCAGTACTTC. This translates into CASSWRAPAGGKETQYF.

At least ten counts were recorded for this clonotype. The rearrangement uses TRBV20-1 and TRBJ2-1, with 7 nucleotides matching TRBD1. This CDR3 is built from 14 residues. The V gene end was trimmed by 3 bases and the J gene end by 4 bases; junction bases not matched to a gene: 6. The germline gives CDR1 DFQATT, CDR2 SNEGSKA (reference sequence). The CDR3 DNA reads TGCAGTGCTAGGGATGACAGGGCTTACAATGAGCAGTTCTTC. As protein: CSARDDRAYNEQFF.

This chain joins TRBV5-1 and TRBJ2-2, with D possibly being TRBD1 (5 bases). The germline gives CDR1 SGHRS, CDR2 YFSETQ. The germline V and J ends were trimmed by 1 base and 3 bases, with 13 bases remaining between them. The CDR3 loop spans 16 amino acids. The DNA for the CDR3 is TGCGCCAGCAGCTTGCTAACAGGCCGGGACACCGGGGAGCTGTTTTTT. Protein sequence: CASSLLTGRDTGELFF.

The CDR3 loop is CASSFYWTGSYEQYF. CDR3 bases: TGTGCCAGCAGCTTCTATTGGACAGGTTCCTACGAGCAGTACTTC. The chain joins TRBV5-5 to TRBJ2-7, with 7 bases fitting TRBD1. The V gene end was trimmed by 2 bases and the J gene end by 1 base; junction bases not matched to a gene: 6. Germline values: CDR1 SGHKS, CDR2 YYEKEE (reference sequence). CDR3 length: 15 residues.

This clonotype was counted only a few times. This chain's CDR3 is CASSLNKWTYNEQFF. CDR3 nucleotide sequence: TGTGCCAGCAGCCTTAACAAGTGGACCTACAATGAGCAGTTCTTC. The V and J genes are TRBV11-2 and TRBJ2-1; D gene unclear. The CDR3 loop spans 15 amino acids. Trimming took 5 bases from V and 2 from J, leaving 13 bases between them. Per germline, CDR1 SGHAT and CDR2 FQNNGV.